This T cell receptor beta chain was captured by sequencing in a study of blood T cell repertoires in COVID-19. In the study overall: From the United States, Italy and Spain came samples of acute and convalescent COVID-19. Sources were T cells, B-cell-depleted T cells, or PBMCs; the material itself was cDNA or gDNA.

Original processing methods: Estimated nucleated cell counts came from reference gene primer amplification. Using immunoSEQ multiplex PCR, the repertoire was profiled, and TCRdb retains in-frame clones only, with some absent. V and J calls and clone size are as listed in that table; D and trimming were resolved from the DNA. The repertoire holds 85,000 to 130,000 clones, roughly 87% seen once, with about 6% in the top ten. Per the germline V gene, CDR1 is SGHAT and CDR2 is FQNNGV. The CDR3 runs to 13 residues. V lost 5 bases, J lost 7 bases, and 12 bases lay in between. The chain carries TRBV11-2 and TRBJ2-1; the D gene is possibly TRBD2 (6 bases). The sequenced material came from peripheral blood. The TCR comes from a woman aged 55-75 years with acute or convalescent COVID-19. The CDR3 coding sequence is TGTGCCAGCAGCCGAAGTGGGGGGAATGAGCAGTTCTTC. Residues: CASSRSGGNEQFF.